The clone carrying this TCR beta chain has at least ten counts. No antigen is known for it. This entry comes from a study of T cells in Graves' hyperthyroidism and ophthalmopathy. Amplification yielded TCR beta CDR3 regions, with RNA transcripts as the source. TCR CDR3 underwent first-round RT-PCR with the HTBI primer set. TCRdb ran MiXCR on the multiplex PCR reads and lists one entry per CDR3 protein. The sample includes 95,000 to 110,000 distinct CDR3 sequences, about 17% seen only once; the top ten take around two fifths. Study-level points and caveats: Most thyroid-expanded clonotypes above 0.001 were also found in blood.

Not enrolled were patients with uncontrolled infection, other autoimmune disease, pregnancy or lactation. The CDR3 contains 16 residues. The germline V gene encodes CDR1 MNHNS and CDR2 SASEGT. The V and J ends lost 6 bases and 0 bases respectively, with 15 bases between them. V is TRBV6-1 and J is TRBJ2-4; D possibly corresponds to TRBD1 (5 bases). The sequenced material came from blood. The sequence derives from a woman in her forties or fifties with Graves' hyperthyroidism. The DNA of the CDR3 is TGTGCCAGCAGAGATCAGGGTTTCCTAGCCAAAAACATTCAGTACTTC. Its protein product is CASRDQGFLAKNIQYF.